The clone carrying this TCR beta chain occurred many times. Its matching antigen is unknown. This record comes from a study of neurological immune-mediated disorders. Trimming at V came to 5 bases and at J to 4 bases, leaving 6 bases not matched to a gene. The CDR3 extends over 14 amino acids. CDR1 is SEHNR and CDR2 is FQNEAQ in the germline V gene (reference sequence). Time point denoted: longitudinal time-point 3. Study results and limitations: The study found the most TCR clonal expansion in HTLV-1-associated myelopathy and the least in multiple sclerosis, below healthy controls.

Synthesis of cDNA used 5'RACE (with 10-nucleotide random UMIs). In every sequencing run, more than 180 million TCR-beta sequences were generated from 15-18 subjects. TCRdb itself ran the 5' RACE reads through MiXCR, one entry per CDR3 protein. The sample holds some 55,000 distinct CDR3 sequences, roughly 8.3% seen once. This sequence originates from a woman in her thirties or forties in good health. What was sequenced was PBMCs. The chain joins TRBV7-9 to TRBJ2-7; TRBD1 agrees at 9 bases. CDR3 sequence reads: CASSQGQGGYEQYF. The CDR3 DNA sequence: TGTGCCAGCAGCCAGGGACAGGGAGGTTACGAGCAGTACTTC.